The entry that follows covers one T cell receptor beta chain sequence. These data are taken from a study of blood T cell repertoires in COVID-19. Study context: Whether acute or convalescent, the COVID-19 samples came from the United States, Italy and Spain. In each case, the material was cDNA or gDNA derived from T cells, B-cell-depleted T cells, or PBMCs.

The V gene's germline CDR1 is SEHNR and CDR2 FQNEAQ (reference sequence). V was clipped by 5 bases and J by 4 bases, with 11 bases between them. The CDR3 has 14 amino acids. How the authors handled the data: Amplification with reference gene primers provided the estimates of nucleated cell counts. Assay: immunoSEQ multiplex PCR; the TCRdb copy retains only in-frame clones and omits some. V and J calls and clone size follow that table, whereas D and trimming were derived from the DNA. In the table there are fewer than 85,000 clones, about 93% of which are singletons. The sequencing input was peripheral blood. This receptor was taken from a human donor in a cohort sampled during active COVID-19. The V and J genes are TRBV7-9 and TRBJ1-4, with no clear D. The CDR3 nucleotides read TGTGCCAGCAGCAGTTTCGGTGATAATGAAAAACTGTTTTTT. It specifies CASSSFGDNEKLFF.